The rows below give T cell receptor beta chains drawn from one sample of a study of blood T cell repertoires in COVID-19. Some clones are missing from TCRdb's copy, which holds only in-frame ones; the method was immunoSEQ multiplex PCR. The table shows 150,000 or so clones, with around 89% occurring only once. The source material was PBMCs or T cells enriched from blood (not recorded which). Receptors originate from a woman in her twenties or thirties with acute COVID-19. The CDR3 runs from the conserved cysteine through the conserved F or W. The D gene is left open where the match is weak. A clone size is listed for some rows: how often the clone was seen (once, few, many), or a class if it is expanded.

v_call	d_call	j_call	clone_size	cdr3_aa	cdr3_nt
TRBV28	NA	TRBJ1-2	NA	CASSLGGANYGYTF	TGTGCCAGCAGTTTAGGGGGGGCTAACTATGGCTACACCTTC
TRBV7-2	NA	TRBJ1-6	few	CASSLDRGGRVHF	TGTGCCAGCAGCTTAGACCGGGGAGGGAGGGTCCACTTT
TRBV19	NA	TRBJ1-5	NA	CASSIGHLFHF	TGTGCCAGTAGTATCGGACATCTTTTTCATTTT
TRBV6-5	TRBD2	TRBJ2-1	NA	CASSRNSGTYNEQFF	TGTGCCAGCAGCCGGAATAGCGGGACCTACAATGAGCAGTTCTTC
TRBV4-3	NA	TRBJ2-2	NA	CASSHGEGAGELFF	TGCGCCAGCAGCCACGGGGAAGGCGCCGGGGAGCTGTTTTTT
TRBV5-1	TRBD2	TRBJ2-5	NA	CASSPWTSGRAEETQYF	TGCGCCAGCAGCCCCTGGACTAGCGGGAGGGCCGAGGAGACCCAGTACTTC
TRBV18	NA	TRBJ2-7	NA	CASSPSGDYEQYF	TGTGCCAGCTCACCCTCGGGAGACTACGAGCAGTACTTC
TRBV7-9	TRBD1	TRBJ1-2	NA	CASSPGTGEKYGYTF	TGTGCCAGCAGCCCAGGGACAGGAGAAAAATATGGCTACACCTTC
TRBV7-2	NA	TRBJ1-1	NA	CASSLAVGVNTEAFF	TGTGCCAGCAGCTTAGCCGTAGGGGTGAACACTGAAGCTTTCTTT
TRBV28	TRBD2	TRBJ2-1	once	CASILSGISYNEQFF	TGTGCCAGCATTCTTAGCGGGATCTCCTACAATGAGCAGTTCTTC
TRBV3-1/TRBV3-2	NA	TRBJ2-2	NA	CASSLSGLNTGELFF	TGTGCCAGCAGCCTAAGCGGACTTAACACCGGGGAGCTGTTTTTT
TRBV7-9	NA	TRBJ1-1	NA	CASSSRWGLGEAFF	TGTGCCAGCAGCTCCCGGTGGGGGCTTGGGGAAGCTTTCTTT
TRBV30	NA	TRBJ1-1	NA	CAWSVTGYTEAFF	TGTGCCTGGAGTGTAACGGGGTACACTGAAGCTTTCTTT
TRBV5-5	NA	TRBJ1-4	NA	CASSFGGSEKLFF	TGTGCCAGCAGCTTTGGGGGGAGTGAAAAACTGTTTTTT
TRBV5-1	NA	TRBJ1-3	NA	CASSSTGNGNTIYF	TGCGCCAGCAGCTCCACAGGGAACGGAAACACCATATATTTT
TRBV9	TRBD1	TRBJ1-2	NA	CASSAQGGYGYTF	TGTGCCAGCAGCGCTCAGGGGGGCTATGGCTACACCTTC
TRBV28	TRBD1	TRBJ1-5	NA	CASSLSSAAATGLFRPQHF	TGTGCCAGCAGTTTATCTTCAGCAGCGGCGACAGGGTTATTTCGGCCCCAGCATTTT
TRBV28	NA	TRBJ1-5	once	CASGQTYSNQPQHF	TGTGCCAGCGGACAGACGTATAGCAATCAGCCCCAGCATTTT
TRBV5-6	TRBD2	TRBJ2-3	NA	CASSLGLAVSDTQYF	TGTGCCAGCAGCTTGGGACTAGCAGTTTCAGATACGCAGTATTTT
TRBV5-4	TRBD2	TRBJ2-3	NA	CASSLVLAGARDTQYF	TGTGCCAGCAGTCTCGTACTAGCGGGAGCTAGGGATACGCAGTATTTT
TRBV6-6	NA	TRBJ2-3	NA	CASSLAASTDTQYF	TGTGCCAGCAGTTTAGCGGCTAGCACAGATACGCAGTATTTT
TRBV19	TRBD1	TRBJ2-5	NA	CASSILPGQGTQYF	TGTGCCAGTAGTATCTTACCGGGACAGGGGACCCAGTACTTC